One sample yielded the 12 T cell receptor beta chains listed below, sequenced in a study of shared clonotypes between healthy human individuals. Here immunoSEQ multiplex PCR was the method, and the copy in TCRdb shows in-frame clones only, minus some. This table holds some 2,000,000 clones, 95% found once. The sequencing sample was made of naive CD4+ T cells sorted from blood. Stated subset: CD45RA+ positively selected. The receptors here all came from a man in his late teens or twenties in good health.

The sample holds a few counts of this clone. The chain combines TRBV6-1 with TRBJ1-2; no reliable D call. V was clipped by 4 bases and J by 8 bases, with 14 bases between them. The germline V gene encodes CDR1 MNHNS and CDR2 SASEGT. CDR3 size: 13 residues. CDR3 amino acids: CASSVTDLWGYTF. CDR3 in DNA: TGTGCCAGCAGTGTAACAGACCTTTGGGGCTACACCTTC.

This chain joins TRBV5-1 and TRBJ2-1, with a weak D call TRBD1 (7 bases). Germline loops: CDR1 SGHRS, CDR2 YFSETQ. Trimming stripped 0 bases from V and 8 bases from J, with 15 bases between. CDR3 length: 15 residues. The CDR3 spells CASSLVIDREDEQFF. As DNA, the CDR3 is TGCGCCAGCAGCTTGGTTATAGACAGGGAGGATGAGCAGTTCTTC. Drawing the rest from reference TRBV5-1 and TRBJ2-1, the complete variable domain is KAGVTQTPRYLIKTRGQQVTLSCSPISGHRSVSWYQQTPGQGLQFLFEYFSETQRNKGNFPGRFSGRQFSNSRSEMNVSTLELGDSALYLCASSLVIDREDEQFFGPGTRLTVL.

CDR3 in amino acids: CASSPAGMPYEQYF. The DNA of the CDR3 is TGTGCCAGCTCACCGGCAGGGATGCCCTACGAGCAGTACTTC. V is TRBV18 and J is TRBJ2-7; a possible D gene is TRBD1 (5 bases). The CDR3 covers 14 residues. The V and J ends lost 3 bases and 2 bases respectively, with 11 bases between them. The germline gives CDR1 KGHSH, CDR2 LQKENI.

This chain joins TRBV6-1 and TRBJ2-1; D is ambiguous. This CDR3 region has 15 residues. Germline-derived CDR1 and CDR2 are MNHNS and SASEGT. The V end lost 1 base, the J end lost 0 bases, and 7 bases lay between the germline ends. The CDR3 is CASSEVAASYNEQFF. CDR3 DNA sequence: TGTGCCAGCAGTGAAGTAGCAGCCTCCTACAATGAGCAGTTCTTC.

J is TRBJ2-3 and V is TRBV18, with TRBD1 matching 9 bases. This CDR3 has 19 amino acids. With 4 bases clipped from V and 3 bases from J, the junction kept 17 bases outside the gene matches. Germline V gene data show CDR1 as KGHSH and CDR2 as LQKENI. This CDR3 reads CASSRLISSGTGITDTQYF. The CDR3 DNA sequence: TGTGCCAGCTCACGACTCATTTCGAGTGGGACAGGGATAACAGATACGCAGTATTTT.

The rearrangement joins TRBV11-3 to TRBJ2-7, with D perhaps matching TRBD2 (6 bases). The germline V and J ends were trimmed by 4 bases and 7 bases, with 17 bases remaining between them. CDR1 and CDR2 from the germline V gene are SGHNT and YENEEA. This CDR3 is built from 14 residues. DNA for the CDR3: TGTGCCAGCAGCTCGGAGGGCGGCCCGGGAGAGCAGTACTTC. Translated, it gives CASSSEGGPGEQYF. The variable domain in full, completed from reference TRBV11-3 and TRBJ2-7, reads EAGVVQSPRYKIIEKKQPVAFWCNPISGHNTLYWYLQNLGQGPELLIRYENEEAVDDSQLPKDRFSAERLKGVDSTLKIQPAELGDSAVYLCASSSEGGPGEQYFGPGTRLTVT.

DNA of the CDR3: TGTGCCAGCAGCCAGGGCCGGGACAGGGGTTCCAAAAACATTCAGTACTTC. This translates into CASSQGRDRGSKNIQYF. The chain combines TRBV4-2 with TRBJ2-4, with 10 bases fitting TRBD1. V trimming: 3 bases; J trimming: 2 bases; junction bases outside the gene matches: 7. CDR1 LGHNA and CDR2 YNFKEQ come from the germline V gene. This CDR3 is 17 amino acids long.

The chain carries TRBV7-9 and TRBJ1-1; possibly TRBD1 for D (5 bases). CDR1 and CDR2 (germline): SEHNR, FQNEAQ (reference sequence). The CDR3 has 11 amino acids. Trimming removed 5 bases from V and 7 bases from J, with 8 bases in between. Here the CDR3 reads CASSTDSEAFF. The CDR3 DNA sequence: TGTGCCAGCAGCACCGACAGTGAAGCTTTCTTT.

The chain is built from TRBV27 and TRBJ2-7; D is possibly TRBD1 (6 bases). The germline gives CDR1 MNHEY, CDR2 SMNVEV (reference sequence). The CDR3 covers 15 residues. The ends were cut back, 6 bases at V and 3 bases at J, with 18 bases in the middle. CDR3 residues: CASSPQSGANYEQYF. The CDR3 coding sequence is TGTGCCAGCAGCCCCCAGTCAGGGGCAAACTACGAGCAGTACTTC.

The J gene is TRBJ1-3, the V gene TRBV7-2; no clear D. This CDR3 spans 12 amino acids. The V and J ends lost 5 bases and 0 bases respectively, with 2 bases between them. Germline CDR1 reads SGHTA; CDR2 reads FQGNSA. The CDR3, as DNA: TGTGCCAGCAGCCCCTCTGGAAACACCATATATTTT. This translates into CASSPSGNTIYF.

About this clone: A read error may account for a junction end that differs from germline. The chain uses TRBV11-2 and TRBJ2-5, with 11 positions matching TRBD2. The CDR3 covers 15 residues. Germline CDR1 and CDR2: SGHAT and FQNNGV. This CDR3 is CASRLAGGPQETQYF. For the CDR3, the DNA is TGTGCCAGCAGATTAGCGGGGGGGCCTCAAGAGACCCAGTACTTC.

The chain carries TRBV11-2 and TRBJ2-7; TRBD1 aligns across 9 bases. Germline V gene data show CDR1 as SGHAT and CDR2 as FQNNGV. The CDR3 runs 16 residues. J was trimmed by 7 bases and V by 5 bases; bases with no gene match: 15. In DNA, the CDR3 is TGTGCCAGCAGCCTTGACTCCGGGACAGGGACTCGGGAGCAGTACTTC. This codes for CASSLDSGTGTREQYF.